This T cell receptor (beta chain) was profiled in a study of T cell changes during pregnancy in multiple sclerosis. CDR1 and CDR2 from the germline V gene are LNHDA and SQIVND (reference sequence). The CDR3 is 15 amino acids. V was clipped by 2 bases and J by 4 bases, with 15 bases between them. The table came from immunoSEQ multiplex PCR; TCRdb's copy has only in-frame clones and leaves some out. The table has 80,000 to 100,000 clones, approximately 93% seen once. The origin of this receptor is a female donor with multiple sclerosis, enrolled in a pregnancy study. V and J are TRBV19 and TRBJ2-7; weak D call: TRBD1 (6 bases). This sample comprised peripheral blood, obtained after pregnancy. The CDR3 region has the DNA TGTGCCAGTAGTATAACCGTAGGACAGTATTACGAGCAGTACTTC. Its protein is CASSITVGQYYEQYF.